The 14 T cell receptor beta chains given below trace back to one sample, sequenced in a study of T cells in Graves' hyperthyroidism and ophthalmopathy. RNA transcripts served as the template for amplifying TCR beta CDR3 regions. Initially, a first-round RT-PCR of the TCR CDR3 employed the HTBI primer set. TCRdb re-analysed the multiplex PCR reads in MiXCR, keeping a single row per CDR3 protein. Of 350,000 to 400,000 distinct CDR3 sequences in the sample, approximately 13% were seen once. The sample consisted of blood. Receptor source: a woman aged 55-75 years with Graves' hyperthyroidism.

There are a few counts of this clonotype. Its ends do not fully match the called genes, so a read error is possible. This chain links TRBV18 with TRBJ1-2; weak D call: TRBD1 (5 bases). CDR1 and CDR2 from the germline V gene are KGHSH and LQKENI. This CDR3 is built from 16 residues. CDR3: CASPPRAAAARGGYTF. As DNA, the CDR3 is TGTGCCAGCCCACCACGGGCGGCAGCGGCAAGGGGCGGCTACACCTTC.

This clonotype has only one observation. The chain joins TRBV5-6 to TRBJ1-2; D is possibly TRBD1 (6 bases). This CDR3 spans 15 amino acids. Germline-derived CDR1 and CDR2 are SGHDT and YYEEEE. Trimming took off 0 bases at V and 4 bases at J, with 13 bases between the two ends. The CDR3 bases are TGTGCCAGCAGCTTGGGCAGGGGCAACCTCTATGGCTACACCTTC. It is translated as CASSLGRGNLYGYTF.

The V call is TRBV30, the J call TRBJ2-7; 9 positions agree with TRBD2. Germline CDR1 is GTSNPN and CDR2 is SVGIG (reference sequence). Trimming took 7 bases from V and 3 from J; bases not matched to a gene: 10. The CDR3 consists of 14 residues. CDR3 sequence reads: CASTGAGGGYEQYF. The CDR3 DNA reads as TGTGCCTCTACCGGAGCGGGAGGTGGCTACGAGCAGTACTTC.

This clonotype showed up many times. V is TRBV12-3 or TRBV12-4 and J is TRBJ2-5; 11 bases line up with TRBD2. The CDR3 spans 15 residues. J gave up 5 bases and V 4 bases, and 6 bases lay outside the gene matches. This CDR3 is CASSSRLAGRETQYF. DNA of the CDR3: TGTGCCAGCAGTTCACGACTAGCGGGAAGGGAGACCCAGTACTTC.

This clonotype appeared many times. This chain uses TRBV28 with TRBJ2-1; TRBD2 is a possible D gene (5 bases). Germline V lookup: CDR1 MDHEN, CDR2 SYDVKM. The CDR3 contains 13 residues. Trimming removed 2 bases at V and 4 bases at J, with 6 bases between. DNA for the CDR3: TGTGCCAGCAGTTTAAGAGGGTACAATGAGCAGTTCTTC. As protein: CASSLRGYNEQFF.

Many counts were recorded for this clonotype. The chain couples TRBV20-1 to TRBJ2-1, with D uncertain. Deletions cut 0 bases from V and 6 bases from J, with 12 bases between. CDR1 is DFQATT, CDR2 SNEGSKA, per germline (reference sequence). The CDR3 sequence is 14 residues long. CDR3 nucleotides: TGCAGTGCTAGAGATACGGCCAGGCCCAATGAGCAGTTCTTC. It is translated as CSARDTARPNEQFF.

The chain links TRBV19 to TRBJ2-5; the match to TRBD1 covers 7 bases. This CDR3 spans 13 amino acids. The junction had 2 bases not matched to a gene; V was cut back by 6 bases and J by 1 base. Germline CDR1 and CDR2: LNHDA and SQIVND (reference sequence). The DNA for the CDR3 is TGTGCCAGTAGAGAGGGGGCCCAAGAGACCCAGTACTTC. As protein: CASREGAQETQYF.

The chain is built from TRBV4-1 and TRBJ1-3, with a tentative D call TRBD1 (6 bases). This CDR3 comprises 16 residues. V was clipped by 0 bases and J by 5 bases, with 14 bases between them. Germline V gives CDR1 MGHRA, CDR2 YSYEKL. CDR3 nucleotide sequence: TGCGCCAGCAGCCAAGAAATCGGGACAAGCAGAAACACCATATATTTT. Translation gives CASSQEIGTSRNTIYF.

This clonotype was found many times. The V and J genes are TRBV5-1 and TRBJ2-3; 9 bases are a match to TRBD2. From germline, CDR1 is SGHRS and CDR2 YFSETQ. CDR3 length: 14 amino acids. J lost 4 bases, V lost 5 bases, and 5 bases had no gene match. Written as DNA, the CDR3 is TGCGCCAGCAGATTAGCGGGAGATCCAGATACGCAGTATTTT. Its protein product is CASRLAGDPDTQYF.

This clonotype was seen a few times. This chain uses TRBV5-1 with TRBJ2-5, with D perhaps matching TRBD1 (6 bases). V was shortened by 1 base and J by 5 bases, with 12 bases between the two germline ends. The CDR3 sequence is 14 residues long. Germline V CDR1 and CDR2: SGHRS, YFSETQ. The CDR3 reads CASSLRWGPETQYF. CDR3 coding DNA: TGCGCCAGCAGCTTGCGGTGGGGGCCGGAGACCCAGTACTTC.

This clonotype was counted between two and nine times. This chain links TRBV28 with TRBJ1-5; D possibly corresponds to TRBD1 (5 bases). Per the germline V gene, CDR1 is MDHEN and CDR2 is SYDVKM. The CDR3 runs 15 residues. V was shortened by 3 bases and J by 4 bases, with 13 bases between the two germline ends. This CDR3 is CASSFGSGQNQPQHF. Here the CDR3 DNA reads TGTGCCAGCAGTTTTGGGTCAGGACAAAATCAGCCCCAGCATTTT.

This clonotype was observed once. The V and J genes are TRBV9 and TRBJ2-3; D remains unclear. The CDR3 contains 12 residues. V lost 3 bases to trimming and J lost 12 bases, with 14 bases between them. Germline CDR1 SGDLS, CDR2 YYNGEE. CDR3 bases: TGTGCCAGCAGCGCGCCCTTTGGGCCTCAGTATTTT. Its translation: CASSAPFGPQYF.

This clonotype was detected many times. The CDR3: CSAREGHEQFF. The CDR3 nucleotides are TGCAGTGCTAGAGAGGGCCATGAGCAGTTCTTC. The chain links TRBV20-1 to TRBJ2-1; D gene ambiguous. Germline V gives CDR1 DFQATT, CDR2 SNEGSKA (reference sequence). V lost 0 bases to trimming and J lost 8 bases, with 5 bases between them. CDR3 length: 11 residues.

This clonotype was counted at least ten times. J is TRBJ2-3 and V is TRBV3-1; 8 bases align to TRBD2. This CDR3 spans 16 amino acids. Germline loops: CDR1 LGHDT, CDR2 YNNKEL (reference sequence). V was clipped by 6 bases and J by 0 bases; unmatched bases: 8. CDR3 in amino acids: CASSSGLAQSTDTQYF. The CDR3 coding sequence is TGTGCCAGCAGTTCCGGACTAGCTCAAAGCACAGATACGCAGTATTTT.